Below, 21 T cell receptor beta chains from the same sample are listed, as sequenced in a study of T cells in Graves' hyperthyroidism and ophthalmopathy. The CDR3 regions of TCR beta were amplified from RNA transcripts. In the first-round RT-PCR of the TCR CDR3, the HTBI primer set was used. TCRdb used MiXCR to reprocess the multiplex PCR reads, holding one entry per CDR3 protein. In the table there are 300,000 to 400,000 distinct CDR3 sequences, roughly 18% of which are singletons. The sequencing sample was made of blood. The origin of the receptors is a woman in her forties or fifties with Graves' hyperthyroidism.

Turning to this clonotype: In this CDR3 the conserved last residue, phenylalanine or tryptophan, is missing, so a read error is likely. CDR3 bases: TGTGCCAGCAGGACACAGGAGCACGTGTATAATTCACCCCTCCACCTT. Its protein product is CASRTQEHVYNSPLHL. The rearrangement links TRBV6-1 to TRBJ1-6; D may be TRBD1 (5 bases). This CDR3 has 16 residues. The germline CDR1 and CDR2 sequences are MNHNS and SASEGT. The germline V and J ends were trimmed by 6 bases and 4 bases, with 16 bases remaining between them.

This clonotype showed up many times. J is TRBJ2-5 and V is TRBV20-1; 8 bases agree with TRBD1. CDR1 DFQATT and CDR2 SNEGSKA come from the germline V gene (reference sequence). The V and J ends lost 3 bases and 5 bases, in that order; junction bases with no gene match: 14. The CDR3 has 16 residues. DNA for the CDR3: TGCAGTGCTAGGACTGCACAGGGGGGCGCAGATGAGACCCAGTACTTC. This gives the protein CSARTAQGGADETQYF.

The chain employs TRBV7-9 and TRBJ2-7; TRBD1 or TRBD2 may be the D gene (6 bases each). V lost 1 base and J lost 5, with 9 bases in between. In germline, CDR1 is SEHNR, CDR2 FQNEAQ (reference sequence). This CDR3 has 13 amino acids. The CDR3: CASSLEGGDEQYF. The CDR3 nucleotides are TGTGCCAGCAGCTTAGAGGGGGGTGACGAGCAGTACTTC. The whole variable domain, filled in from reference TRBV7-9 and TRBJ2-7, reads DTGVSQNPRHKITKRGQNVTFRCDPISEHNRLYWYRQTLGQGPEFLTYFQNEAQLEKSRLLSDRFSAERPKGSFSTLEIQRTEQGDSAMYLCASSLEGGDEQYFGPGTRLTVT.

Ten or more counts support this clonotype. The rearrangement links TRBV12-3 or TRBV12-4 to TRBJ2-7; tentatively, D is TRBD2 (6 bases). The V and J ends lost 3 bases and 2 bases respectively, with 11 bases between them. There are 14 residues in the CDR3. CDR3 in amino acids: CASSFGGVTYEQYV. The CDR3 region has the DNA TGTGCCAGCAGTTTCGGCGGGGTCACCTACGAGCAGTACGTC.

This clonotype was counted at least ten times. This rearrangement joins TRBV15 to TRBJ1-2; D is perhaps TRBD1 (6 bases). The ends were cut back, 9 bases at V and 0 bases at J, with 14 bases in the middle. The CDR3 extends over 14 amino acids. CDR1 and CDR2 (germline): LNHNV, YYDKDF (reference sequence). CDR3 protein: CATGMGASNYGYTF. For the CDR3, the DNA is TGTGCCACGGGGATGGGGGCGTCTAACTATGGCTACACCTTC.

There are a few counts of this clonotype. The rearrangement joins TRBV7-9 to TRBJ2-1; TRBD2 matches at 11 bases. Trimming at V came to 3 bases and at J to 8 bases, leaving 9 bases not matched to a gene. The CDR3 spans 16 residues. The V gene's germline CDR1 is SEHNR and CDR2 FQNEAQ (reference sequence). CDR3 sequence: CASSFSGGARDDEQFF. In DNA form, the CDR3 reads TGTGCCAGCAGCTTTAGCGGGGGGGCCCGCGATGATGAGCAGTTCTTC.

This clonotype was recorded at least ten times. The chain recombines TRBV30 with TRBJ2-7, with unresolved D. The V gene's germline CDR1 is GTSNPN and CDR2 SVGIG (reference sequence). This CDR3 has 12 residues. V shed 0 bases and J shed 6 bases, with 9 bases lying between them. CDR3 sequence reads: CAWSVIPSEQYF. The DNA of the CDR3 is TGTGCCTGGAGTGTGATACCCTCCGAGCAGTACTTC.

There are many counts of this clonotype. The chain is built from TRBV20-1 and TRBJ2-5; 11 bases agree with TRBD2. Germline V gives CDR1 DFQATT, CDR2 SNEGSKA (reference sequence). With 6 bases clipped from V and 2 bases from J, the junction kept 8 bases outside the gene matches. There are 15 residues in the CDR3. The CDR3 nucleotides are TGCAGTGCGGTCGGGACTAGCGGAGGGCAAGAGACCCAGTACTTC. This gives the protein CSAVGTSGGQETQYF.

This clonotype was counted a few times. The chain has TRBV27 and TRBJ2-1, with D maybe TRBD1 (6 bases). There are 15 residues in the CDR3. Trimming left V 3 bases short and J 4 bases short, with 13 bases between. CDR1 is MNHEY, CDR2 SMNVEV, per germline (reference sequence). CDR3 DNA sequence: TGTGCCAGCAGTTTCTCCGGGACACTATACAATGAGCAGTTCTTC. Protein product: CASSFSGTLYNEQFF.

The chain employs TRBV14 and TRBJ2-5, with D tentatively TRBD1 (6 bases). The V and J ends lost 1 base and 7 bases respectively, with 16 bases between them. Per germline, CDR1 SGHDN and CDR2 FVKESK. The CDR3 is 15 amino acids. CDR3 loop: CASSQGGGRLTTQYF. DNA for the CDR3: TGTGCCAGCAGCCAAGGAGGGGGACGCCTCACGACCCAGTACTTC.

This chain links TRBV28 with TRBJ1-5; 8 nucleotides match TRBD1. V was pared by 4 bases and J by 2 bases, with 4 bases of the junction left unmatched. Germline V lookup: CDR1 MDHEN, CDR2 SYDVKM. The CDR3 length is 15 residues. CDR3 sequence reads: CASSSGQGRNQPQHF. The CDR3 DNA reads as TGTGCCAGCAGTTCCGGACAGGGACGCAATCAGCCCCAGCATTTT.

This clonotype has more than one count but fewer than ten. This may be a read error: a much more frequent sequence differs by one nucleotide. The chain combines TRBV18 with TRBJ1-2; D is perhaps TRBD1 (6 bases). Germline V lookup: CDR1 KGHSH, CDR2 LQKENI. Trimming took off 1 base at V and 4 bases at J, with 16 bases between the two ends. The CDR3 totals 16 residues. The CDR3 DNA sequence: TGTGCCAGCTCACCACTACATTCGGCAGGGGCCTATGGCTACACCTTC. Amino acid sequence: CASSPLHSAGAYGYTF.

In nucleotides, the CDR3 is TGCGCCAGCAGCTTTGATGGGGGCGTCGATAAACTGTTTTTT. Translation gives CASSFDGGVDKLFF. J is TRBJ1-4 and V is TRBV5-1, with D possibly being TRBD1 (6 bases). The CDR3 sequence is 14 residues long. The V end lost 2 bases, the J end lost 11 bases, and 16 bases lay between the germline ends. CDR1 and CDR2 (germline): SGHRS, YFSETQ.

The chain is built from TRBV6-1 and TRBJ2-3, with 8 positions matching TRBD2. CDR1 and CDR2 from the germline V gene are MNHNS and SASEGT. The CDR3 has 14 amino acids. After removal of 8 bases from V and 3 bases from J, the junction contained 7 bases not matched to a gene. The CDR3 nucleotides read TGTGCCAGCGAAAGCGGGAGTGTAACAGATACGCAGTATTTT. Its protein is CASESGSVTDTQYF.

The chain is built from TRBV29-1 and TRBJ2-3; D remains ambiguous. There are 15 residues in the CDR3. Trimming stripped 7 bases from V and 3 bases from J, with 20 bases between. In germline, CDR1 is SQVTM, CDR2 ANQGSEA. CDR3 DNA: TGCAGCGCCTCGCGTAATAGCCTCGATACAGATACGCAGTATTTT. The encoded protein is CSASRNSLDTDTQYF.

About this clonotype: This may be a read error, as it is one base from a much larger clone. The chain carries TRBV3-1 and TRBJ2-3; TRBD2 matches at 10 bases. The CDR3 consists of 15 residues. J lost 7 bases, V lost 4 bases, and 8 bases had no gene match. Germline loops: CDR1 LGHDT, CDR2 YNNKEL (reference sequence). DNA of the CDR3: TGTGCCAGCAGCCTCCTAGCGGGAGCCGAAAATACGCAGTATTTT. Its protein is CASSLLAGAENTQYF.

This clonotype was recorded at least ten times. The V call is TRBV27, the J call TRBJ1-2; D may be TRBD1 (5 bases). Trimming took off 4 bases at V and 0 bases at J, with 12 bases between the two ends. The CDR3 length is 15 residues. Germline lookup yields CDR1 MNHEY and CDR2 SMNVEV (reference sequence). For the CDR3, the DNA is TGTGCCAGCAGTTATGGGGGACTCCCTAACTATGGCTACACCTTC. This encodes CASSYGGLPNYGYTF.

This clonotype was found a few times. The chain employs TRBV5-5 and TRBJ2-7, with 9 bases fitting TRBD2. Per germline, CDR1 SGHKS and CDR2 YYEKEE (reference sequence). The CDR3 spans 15 residues. J was trimmed by 7 bases and V by 0 bases; bases with no gene match: 8. Here the CDR3 reads CASSLVPSGVREQYV. The CDR3 DNA sequence: TGTGCCAGCAGCTTGGTTCCTAGCGGGGTTCGAGAGCAGTACGTC.

This clonotype occurred many times. The genes are TRBV6-1 and TRBJ1-1; D unresolved. V shed 2 bases and J shed 0 bases, with 16 bases lying between them. The germline V gene has CDR1 MNHNS and CDR2 SASEGT. CDR3 length: 17 amino acids. CDR3 bases: TGTGCCAGCAGTGAAATAGGCACGATATCTGTGAACACTGAAGCTTTCTTT. Protein product: CASSEIGTISVNTEAFF.

As DNA, the CDR3 is TGTGCCAGCTCTCGCGAGGGGGTGGGCAATCAGCCCCAGCATTTT. Its protein product is CASSREGVGNQPQHF. The chain has TRBV18 and TRBJ1-5; maybe TRBD1 (6 bases). Germline V CDR1 and CDR2: KGHSH, LQKENI. The CDR3 is 15 residues long. V lost 6 bases and J 2 bases, leaving 14 bases between the germline ends. Using reference TRBV18 and TRBJ1-5 for the parts outside the CDR3, the full variable domain is NAGVMQNPRHLVRRRGQEARLRCSPMKGHSHVYWYRQLPEEGLKFMVYLQKENIIDESGMPKERFSAEFPKEGPSILRIQQVVRGDSAAYFCASSREGVGNQPQHFGDGTRLSIL.

This clonotype was detected ten times or more. The chain is built from TRBV11-2 and TRBJ2-1; maybe TRBD2 (5 bases). Trimming left V 11 bases short and J 1 base short, with 9 bases between. CDR3 length equals 12 residues. Germline CDR1 is SGHAT and CDR2 is FQNNGV. In DNA, the CDR3 is TGTGCCTGCGGGCGGTCCTACAATGAGCAGTTCTTC. Translating gives CACGRSYNEQFF.